The 31 T cell receptor beta chains presented below share a single source sample, sequenced in a study of shared clonotypes between healthy human individuals (TCRdb year 2020). The library was obtained by the immunoSEQ multiplex PCR assay. Held by TCRdb, this immuneACCESS table contains in-frame sequences only and omits some clones. Under half of the omission traces to an unresolved V gene where checked; the cause of the rest is unknown. This sample gives about half a million clones in total; 70% to 80% of them show up just once. The ten largest clones take up about 12% of the sample. The sample consisted of PBMCs. These receptors were taken from a woman in her 40s in good health. Some clones in this sample may be carry-over from other donors' samples.

This rearrangement joins TRBV4-1 to TRBJ2-3; D gene unclear. Germline lookup yields CDR1 MGHRA and CDR2 YSYEKL. This CDR3 contains 16 residues. Trimming took off 5 bases at V and 4 bases at J, with 19 bases between the two ends. CDR3 DNA: TGCGCCAGCAGCTATAACTCGTTGGGTTTTGCAGATACGCAGTATTTT. Translating it yields CASSYNSLGFADTQYF.

This clone was found a few times. The chain links TRBV25-1 to TRBJ1-6; D is unresolved. Germline CDR1 MGHDK, CDR2 SYGVNS. CDR3 length: 13 amino acids. The V end was cut by 8 bases, the J end by 8 bases, with 13 bases between. The CDR3 reads CASSDGGHSPLHF. The CDR3 DNA sequence: TGTGCCAGCTCGGACGGTGGGCATTCACCCCTCCACTTT.

The rearrangement links TRBV2 to TRBJ2-7; TRBD2 matches at 8 bases. The V segment lost 6 bases and the J segment 0 bases; nucleotides outside the gene matches: 13. Germline CDR1 and CDR2: SNHLY and FYNNEI. The CDR3 sequence is 17 residues long. The CDR3: CASRQPKGREVSYEQYF. In DNA form, the CDR3 reads TGTGCCAGCAGGCAACCCAAGGGGCGGGAGGTCTCCTACGAGCAGTACTTC. The full variable domain, rest sourced from reference TRBV2 and TRBJ2-7, is EPEVTQTPSHQVTQMGQEVILRCVPISNHLYFYWYRQILGQKVEFLVSFYNNEISEKSEIFDDQFSVERPDGSNFTLKIRSTKLEDSAMYFCASRQPKGREVSYEQYFGPGTRLTVT.

This clone was recorded a few times. The chain employs TRBV20-1 and TRBJ1-1; D remains ambiguous. The germline CDR1 and CDR2 sequences are DFQATT and SNEGSKA (reference sequence). The CDR3 totals 10 residues. V lost 5 bases, J lost 5 bases, and 6 bases lay in between. DNA of the CDR3: TGCAGTGCTGTAAAAACTGAAGCTTTCTTT. It specifies CSAVKTEAFF.

The rearrangement joins TRBV19 to TRBJ2-2; 12 bases agree with TRBD2. J lost 3 bases, V lost 8 bases, and 4 bases had no gene match. The CDR3 is 15 amino acids. Germline V lookup: CDR1 LNHDA, CDR2 SQIVND (reference sequence). The CDR3 sequence: CASSTSGSHTGELFF. CDR3 bases: TGTGCCAGTTCGACTAGCGGGAGTCACACCGGGGAGCTGTTTTTT. Combining the CDR3 with reference TRBV19 and TRBJ2-2 gives the whole variable domain DGGITQSPKYLFRKEGQNVTLSCEQNLNHDAMYWYRQDPGQGLRLIYYSQIVNDFQKGDIAEGYSVSREKKESFPLTVTSAQKNPTAFYLCASSTSGSHTGELFFGEGSRLTVL.

This chain connects TRBV7-6 to TRBJ1-1, with 11 bases matching TRBD1. V lost 5 bases, J lost 0 bases, and 11 bases stayed unmatched. The CDR3 totals 18 residues. CDR1 and CDR2 (germline): SGHVS, FNYEAQ. CDR3 bases: TGTGCCAGCAGCCAAATTGGACAGGGGGCAAATTTGAACACTGAAGCTTTCTTT. Its translation: CASSQIGQGANLNTEAFF. Filled out from reference TRBV7-6 and TRBJ1-1, the complete variable domain reads GAGVSQSPRYKVTKRGQDVALRCDPISGHVSLYWYRQALGQGPEFLTYFNYEAQQDKSGLPNDRFSAERPEGSISTLTIQRTEQRDSAMYRCASSQIGQGANLNTEAFFGQGTRLTVV.

The chain joins TRBV7-9 to TRBJ2-7, with 7 bases lining up with TRBD1. The germline V gene encodes CDR1 SEHNR and CDR2 FQNEAQ (reference sequence). This CDR3 contains 13 residues. J was trimmed by 7 bases and V by 5 bases; bases with no gene match: 8. CDR3 in DNA: TGTGCCAGCAGCCCAGACAGGGTGAGTGAGCAGTACTTC. It encodes CASSPDRVSEQYF.

The chain links TRBV4-3 to TRBJ2-6; the D gene is possibly TRBD2 (6 bases). CDR1 and CDR2 (germline): LGHNA, YSLEER. The length of the CDR3 is 15 residues. V was clipped by 7 bases and J by 4 bases, with 14 bases between them. CDR3 sequence (DNA): TGCGCCAGCAAGGAGGGCCGCTCCGGGGCCAACGTCCTGACTTTC. Protein product: CASKEGRSGANVLTF.

This chain connects TRBV15 to TRBJ1-2; D is unresolved. Germline V gene sequence: CDR1 LNHNV, CDR2 YYDKDF (reference sequence). The ends were cut back, 0 bases at V and 3 bases at J, with 5 bases in the middle. The CDR3 extends over 13 amino acids. Here the CDR3 reads CATSRDSDYGYTF. The CDR3 DNA is TGTGCCACCAGCAGAGATTCAGACTATGGCTACACCTTC.

Note on this clone: A much more abundant neighbour one base away suggests this may be a read error. This chain connects TRBV5-6 to TRBJ2-5; unclear D gene. CDR3 length equals 11 residues. Per the germline V gene, CDR1 is SGHDT and CDR2 is YYEEEE. Between the trimmed V and J ends, which lost 0 bases and 3 bases, there was a span of 0 bases. CDR3 residues: CASSLEETQYF. The CDR3 DNA sequence: TGTGCCAGCAGCTTGGAAGAGACCCAGTACTTC.

DNA of the CDR3: TGTGCCAGCACCCCCCCCCGGGGGAGTAAAGCCAAAAACATTCAGTACTTC. It encodes CASTPPRGSKAKNIQYF. The genes are TRBV2 and TRBJ2-4; D is perhaps TRBD2 (6 bases). Germline loops: CDR1 SNHLY, CDR2 FYNNEI. The CDR3 contains 17 residues. V was shortened by 7 bases and J by 0 bases, with 19 bases between the two germline ends. Full variable domain (rest looked up from reference TRBV2 and TRBJ2-4): EPEVTQTPSHQVTQMGQEVILRCVPISNHLYFYWYRQILGQKVEFLVSFYNNEISEKSEIFDDQFSVERPDGSNFTLKIRSTKLEDSAMYFCASTPPRGSKAKNIQYFGAGTRLSVL.

This chain uses TRBV5-1 with TRBJ2-7; 7 bases are shared with TRBD2. The CDR3 is 14 amino acids. V shed 7 bases and J 2 bases; nucleotides not matched to a gene: 9. Per the germline V gene, CDR1 is SGHRS and CDR2 is YFSETQ. CDR3 in DNA: TGCGCCAGCCAAACCATAGCGGGTCCCTACGAGCAGTACTTC. Translated, it gives CASQTIAGPYEQYF. Combining the CDR3 with reference TRBV5-1 and TRBJ2-7 gives the whole variable domain KAGVTQTPRYLIKTRGQQVTLSCSPISGHRSVSWYQQTPGQGLQFLFEYFSETQRNKGNFPGRFSGRQFSNSRSEMNVSTLELGDSALYLCASQTIAGPYEQYFGPGTRLTVT.

This clone was detected once. This sequence joins TRBV7-9 and TRBJ2-4, with 8 positions matching TRBD1. From germline, CDR1 is SEHNR and CDR2 FQNEAQ (reference sequence). Trimming at V came to 5 bases and at J to 2 bases, leaving 8 bases not matched to a gene. This CDR3 comprises 16 residues. CDR3 loop: CASSPTTGVPKNIQYF. DNA of the CDR3: TGTGCCAGCAGCCCAACGACAGGGGTACCCAAAAACATTCAGTACTTC.

The chain links TRBV7-2 to TRBJ2-7; D may be TRBD1 (5 bases). CDR1 and CDR2 from the germline V gene are SGHTA and FQGNSA. Trimming stripped 4 bases from V and 3 bases from J, with 7 bases between. The CDR3 loop spans 12 amino acids. CDR3 residues: CASSSTVYEQYF. As DNA, the CDR3 is TGTGCCAGCAGCTCGACAGTCTACGAGCAGTACTTC.

The chain joins TRBV28 to TRBJ1-2, with 7 nucleotides matching TRBD1. V was pared by 0 bases and J by 6 bases, with 4 bases of the junction left unmatched. The CDR3 consists of 14 residues. Germline V lookup: CDR1 MDHEN, CDR2 SYDVKM. The CDR3: CASSLWDRIDGYTF. The CDR3 DNA sequence: TGTGCCAGCAGTTTATGGGACAGGATCGATGGCTACACCTTC.

The rearrangement joins TRBV6-6 to TRBJ1-2; tentatively, D is TRBD1 (5 bases). V shed 7 bases and J shed 0 bases, with 12 bases lying between them. Germline V gene lookup returns CDR1 MNHNY and CDR2 SVGAGI (reference sequence). This CDR3 contains 14 residues. DNA for the CDR3: TGTGCCAGCATTCCGACAGAAGCTAACTATGGCTACACCTTC. This codes for CASIPTEANYGYTF.

This chain joins TRBV5-4 and TRBJ2-2; D uncertain. V lost 4 bases to trimming and J lost 2 bases, with 6 bases between them. The CDR3 length is 13 residues. Germline loops: CDR1 SGHNT, CDR2 YYREEE (reference sequence). The CDR3 DNA is TGTGCCAGCAGCGCCAAAAACACCGGGGAGCTGTTTTTT. The encoded protein is CASSAKNTGELFF.

V and J are TRBV28 and TRBJ1-5; D is uncertain. The CDR3 is 15 residues long. Germline V lookup: CDR1 MDHEN, CDR2 SYDVKM. Trimming took 5 bases from V and 11 from J, leaving 22 bases between them. CDR3: CASSPPADAPSAQHF. The CDR3, as DNA: TGTGCCAGCAGTCCCCCCGCGGACGCCCCTTCGGCCCAGCATTTT.

This sequence joins TRBV28 and TRBJ2-3, with 11 bases matching TRBD2. The V and J ends lost 9 bases and 3 bases, in that order; junction bases with no gene match: 2. This CDR3 is 13 amino acids long. The germline V gene encodes CDR1 MDHEN and CDR2 SYDVKM. The CDR3: CASSGRATDTQYF. The CDR3 nucleotides are TGTGCCAGTAGCGGGAGGGCGACAGATACGCAGTATTTT.

This chain joins TRBV7-9 and TRBJ1-2; D is possibly TRBD1 (6 bases). Germline assignment: CDR1 SEHNR and CDR2 FQNEAQ (reference sequence). Between the trimmed V and J ends, which lost 5 bases and 2 bases, there was a span of 9 bases. This CDR3 has 13 amino acids. DNA of the CDR3: TGTGCCAGCAGCGGAGGGGGAAACTATGGCTACACCTTC. Its protein is CASSGGGNYGYTF. Filled out from reference TRBV7-9 and TRBJ1-2, the complete variable domain reads DTGVSQNPRHKITKRGQNVTFRCDPISEHNRLYWYRQTLGQGPEFLTYFQNEAQLEKSRLLSDRFSAERPKGSFSTLEIQRTEQGDSAMYLCASSGGGNYGYTFGSGTRLTVV.

The V call is TRBV27, the J call TRBJ1-4, with D hard to call. The V end lost 0 bases, the J end lost 7 bases, and 6 bases lay between the germline ends. CDR1 and CDR2 from the germline V gene are MNHEY and SMNVEV (reference sequence). This CDR3 comprises 13 residues. CDR3 nucleotides: TGTGCCAGCAGTTTATCGTATAGTGAAAAACTGTTTTTT. Translating gives CASSLSYSEKLFF.

The rearrangement links TRBV30 to TRBJ2-3; the D is unclear. Germline V CDR1 and CDR2: GTSNPN, SVGIG (reference sequence). The CDR3 is 11 amino acids. V shed 2 bases and J shed 4 bases, with 4 bases lying between them. This CDR3 reads CAWSLSDTQYF. The CDR3 DNA is TGTGCCTGGAGTTTGTCAGATACGCAGTATTTT.

This chain uses TRBV4-3 with TRBJ1-1; D is unresolved. Per the germline V gene, CDR1 is LGHNA and CDR2 is YSLEER. Trimming pared 0 bases from V and 6 bases from J, leaving 11 bases between. The CDR3 contains 14 residues. As DNA, the CDR3 is TGCGCCAGCAGCCAAGATTTCGGGATTGCTGAAGCTTTCTTT. Its translation: CASSQDFGIAEAFF.

This sequence joins TRBV5-4 and TRBJ2-2; TRBD1 or TRBD2 may be the D gene (7 bases each). V dropped 4 bases and J dropped 2 bases, with 21 bases sitting between them. CDR1 is SGHNT and CDR2 is YYREEE in the germline V gene (reference sequence). The CDR3 sequence is 18 residues long. The CDR3 nucleotides are TGTGCCAGCAGCAGAGGGGGCGGACCGGGACTAAACACCGGGGAGCTGTTTTTT. This translates into CASSRGGGPGLNTGELFF.

This clone was observed a few times. The rearrangement links TRBV6-1 to TRBJ2-7; either TRBD1 or TRBD2 may supply D (5 bases each). The CDR3 covers 15 residues. Between the trimmed V and J ends, which lost 8 bases and 0 bases, there was a span of 17 bases. CDR1 and CDR2 from the germline V gene are MNHNS and SASEGT. CDR3 in amino acids: CASGLGPFISYEQYF. The CDR3 coding sequence is TGTGCCAGCGGACTGGGGCCATTCATCTCCTACGAGCAGTACTTC.

The chain is built from TRBV29-1 and TRBJ1-1; a weak D match, TRBD1 (5 bases). CDR3 size: 13 residues. V gave up 4 bases and J gave up 1 base, with 10 bases separating them. Germline values: CDR1 SQVTM, CDR2 ANQGSEA. CDR3 residues: CSVGGRENTEAFF. CDR3 nucleotides: TGCAGCGTTGGGGGGAGAGAGAACACTGAAGCTTTCTTT.

The rearrangement links TRBV6-1 to TRBJ1-1, with D hard to call. Germline assignment: CDR1 MNHNS and CDR2 SASEGT. The ends were cut back, 6 bases at V and 4 bases at J, with 15 bases in the middle. CDR3 length equals 14 residues. CDR3 sequence (DNA): TGTGCCAGCAGGAGCGGGGTCCGGGGCACTGAAGCTTTCTTT. Translated, it gives CASRSGVRGTEAFF.

The CDR3 DNA reads TGTGCCAGCAAGGGACTAGCGGACACAGATACGCAGTATTTT. This codes for CASKGLADTDTQYF. V usage is TRBV28 and J usage is TRBJ2-3, with 11 bases lining up with TRBD2. The ends lost 7 bases at V and 2 bases at J; junction bases unmatched: 2. The CDR3 has 14 residues. CDR1 is MDHEN and CDR2 is SYDVKM in the germline V gene.

This rearrangement joins TRBV5-1 to TRBJ2-7; the match to TRBD1 covers 9 bases. The germline V gene encodes CDR1 SGHRS and CDR2 YFSETQ. This CDR3 comprises 14 residues. V was clipped by 5 bases and J by 1 base; unmatched bases: 4. For the CDR3, the DNA is TGCGCCAGCAGACCACAGGGGGCTTCCTACGAGCAGTACTTC. Protein: CASRPQGASYEQYF.

This chain joins TRBV7-2 and TRBJ1-1; tentatively, D is TRBD1 (6 bases). The CDR3 is 15 residues long. In germline, CDR1 is SGHTA, CDR2 FQGNSA. Trimming shortened V by 1 base and J by 2 bases, and 11 bases separated the two germline ends. The CDR3 loop reads CASSLVRDTNTEAFF. In nucleotides, the CDR3 is TGTGCCAGCAGCTTAGTCCGGGACACTAACACTGAAGCTTTCTTT.

The J gene is TRBJ2-5, the V gene TRBV4-1; 8 bases match TRBD1. Germline V CDR1 and CDR2: MGHRA, YSYEKL. CDR3 length: 18 amino acids. V gave up 5 bases and J gave up 3 bases; unmatched junction bases: 17. The CDR3: CASSKSPFDRGREETQYF. The DNA for the CDR3 is TGCGCCAGCAGCAAAAGTCCGTTCGACAGGGGAAGGGAAGAGACCCAGTACTTC.